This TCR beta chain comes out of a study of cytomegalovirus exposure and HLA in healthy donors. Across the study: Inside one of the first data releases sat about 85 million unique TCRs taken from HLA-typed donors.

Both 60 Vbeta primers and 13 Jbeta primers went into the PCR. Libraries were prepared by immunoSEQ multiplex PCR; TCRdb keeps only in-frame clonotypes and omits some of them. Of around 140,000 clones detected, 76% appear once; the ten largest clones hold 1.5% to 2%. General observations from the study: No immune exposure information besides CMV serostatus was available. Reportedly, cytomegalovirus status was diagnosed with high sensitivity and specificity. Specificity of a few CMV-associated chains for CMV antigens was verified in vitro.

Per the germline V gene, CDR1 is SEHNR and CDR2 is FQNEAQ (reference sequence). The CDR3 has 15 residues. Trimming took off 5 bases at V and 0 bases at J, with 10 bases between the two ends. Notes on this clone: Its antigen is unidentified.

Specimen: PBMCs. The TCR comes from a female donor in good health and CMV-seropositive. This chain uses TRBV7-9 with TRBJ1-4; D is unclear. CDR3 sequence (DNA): TGTGCCAGCAGCCTCGGGATAACAACTAATGAAAAACTGTTTTTT. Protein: CASSLGITTNEKLFF.